Presented here are 18 T cell receptor beta chains from one specimen sequenced in a study of cytomegalovirus exposure and HLA in healthy donors. The PCR had 60 Vbeta and 13 Jbeta primers. Sequencing used immunoSEQ multiplex PCR; TCRdb keeps in-frame clones, though not all of them. The data contain about 160,000 clones, around 77% of them seen just once; the ten biggest clones take up about 1.5%. Source material: PBMCs. The source is a woman under 40 in good health and CMV-seronegative.

The V gene is TRBV5-1, the J gene TRBJ2-3; TRBD2 might be the D (6 bases). CDR3 length equals 14 residues. In germline, CDR1 is SGHRS, CDR2 YFSETQ. Trimming took 0 bases from V and 4 from J, leaving 9 bases between them. The CDR3 reads CASSLEGGPDTQYF. The CDR3 bases are TGCGCCAGCAGCTTGGAGGGAGGCCCAGATACGCAGTATTTT. Full variable domain (missing parts from reference TRBV5-1 and TRBJ2-3): KAGVTQTPRYLIKTRGQQVTLSCSPISGHRSVSWYQQTPGQGLQFLFEYFSETQRNKGNFPGRFSGRQFSNSRSEMNVSTLELGDSALYLCASSLEGGPDTQYFGPGTRLTVL.

The V and J genes are TRBV19 and TRBJ1-1; D remains ambiguous. Per the germline V gene, CDR1 is LNHDA and CDR2 is SQIVND (reference sequence). The CDR3 spans 15 residues. V was clipped by 2 bases and J by 5 bases, with 15 bases between them. The DNA for the CDR3 is TGTGCCAGTAGTATACCTAGGCACACGGGGACTGAAGCTTTCTTT. The encoded protein is CASSIPRHTGTEAFF.

This clone was seen just once. This chain uses TRBV6-5 with TRBJ1-1, with D possibly being TRBD1 (6 bases). This CDR3 has 13 amino acids. V lost 2 bases, J lost 6 bases, and 10 bases lay in between. Looked up from germline, CDR1 is MNHEY and CDR2 is SVGAGI. The CDR3 region has the DNA TGTGCCAGCAGTTACCCGGGGGGCCCTGAAGCTTTCTTT. It codes for CASSYPGGPEAFF.

The rearrangement links TRBV7-8 to TRBJ1-1; D gene ambiguous. The CDR3 totals 15 residues. Germline-derived CDR1 and CDR2 are SGHVS and FQNEAQ. Trimming left V 0 bases short and J 0 bases short, with 8 bases between. CDR3 DNA sequence: TGTGCCAGCAGCTTAGCCCAGACTCTGAACACTGAAGCTTTCTTT. Its protein product is CASSLAQTLNTEAFF.

The V call is TRBV5-6, the J call TRBJ1-2, with D maybe TRBD1 (5 bases). The germline gives CDR1 SGHDT, CDR2 YYEEEE. There are 15 residues in the CDR3. Trimming shortened V by 1 base and J by 4 bases, and 14 bases separated the two germline ends. The CDR3 sequence: CASSLYRLSSYGYTF. CDR3 nucleotide sequence: TGTGCCAGCAGCTTGTACAGGCTCTCCTCCTATGGCTACACCTTC. The full variable domain, with the rest looked up from reference TRBV5-6 and TRBJ1-2, is DAGVTQSPTHLIKTRGQQVTLRCSPKSGHDTVSWYQQALGQGPQFIFQYYEEEERQRGNFPDRFSGHQFPNYSSELNVNALLLGDSALYLCASSLYRLSSYGYTFGSGTRLTVV.

There are a few counts of this clone. The rearrangement uses TRBV11-2 and TRBJ2-1, with D possibly TRBD2 on 5 matching bases. Germline V lookup: CDR1 SGHAT, CDR2 FQNNGV. The germline V and J ends were trimmed by 3 bases and 3 bases, with 15 bases remaining between them. CDR3 length: 16 amino acids. CDR3 amino acids: CASSFTIRGLYNEQFF. The CDR3 DNA reads as TGTGCCAGCAGCTTCACGATACGCGGGCTCTACAATGAGCAGTTCTTC.

In regard to this clone: Its ends do not fully match the called genes, so a read error is possible. The chain uses TRBV7-9 and TRBJ2-7, with a possible D match to TRBD2 (6 bases). The germline V gene encodes CDR1 SEHNR and CDR2 FQNEAQ (reference sequence). The CDR3 runs to 11 residues. The DNA of the CDR3 is TGTGCCAGCAGCGCCCCGGGACTGGGGCACTTC. This encodes CASSAPGLGHF.

The rearrangement links TRBV29-1 to TRBJ1-1, with D possibly TRBD1 on 5 matching bases. Germline V gene sequence: CDR1 SQVTM, CDR2 ANQGSEA. The CDR3 totals 13 residues. V lost 3 bases and J 0 bases, leaving 8 bases between the germline ends. DNA for the CDR3: TGCAGCGTTGATTCAGGGATGAACACTGAAGCTTTCTTT. This codes for CSVDSGMNTEAFF.

The chain joins TRBV7-9 to TRBJ1-2; 7 bases map to TRBD1. Germline V gene data show CDR1 as SEHNR and CDR2 as FQNEAQ (reference sequence). Trimming removed 4 bases from V and 4 bases from J; junction bases left unmatched: 12. This CDR3 is 16 amino acids long. CDR3 sequence: CASSYLRDSRFYGYTF. The CDR3 DNA reads TGTGCCAGCAGCTACCTCCGGGACAGCCGATTCTATGGCTACACCTTC. The entire variable domain, with the rest obtained from reference TRBV7-9 and TRBJ1-2, is as follows: DTGVSQNPRHKITKRGQNVTFRCDPISEHNRLYWYRQTLGQGPEFLTYFQNEAQLEKSRLLSDRFSAERPKGSFSTLEIQRTEQGDSAMYLCASSYLRDSRFYGYTFGSGTRLTVV.

As regards this clone: Other DNA sequences from this sample encode an identical CDR3 as well. The chain is built from TRBV19 and TRBJ1-1; TRBD1 matches 7 bases. Germline lookup yields CDR1 LNHDA and CDR2 SQIVND (reference sequence). The CDR3 consists of 13 residues. Trimming took 6 bases from V and 3 from J; bases not matched to a gene: 4. In DNA, the CDR3 is TGTGCCAGTAGCTCTACAGGGGACACTGAAGCTTTCTTT. Translated: CASSSTGDTEAFF.

V and J are TRBV29-1 and TRBJ1-2, with 9 bases that match TRBD1. From germline, CDR1 is SQVTM and CDR2 ANQGSEA. The CDR3 consists of 14 residues. V was pared by 6 bases and J by 0 bases, with 5 bases of the junction left unmatched. CDR3 residues: CSVSGTGPNYGYTF. CDR3 nucleotide sequence: TGCAGCGTGTCCGGGACAGGGCCTAACTATGGCTACACCTTC.

Only a few counts were recorded for this clone. The rearrangement uses TRBV19 and TRBJ1-3, with TRBD1 matching over 9 bases. V was clipped by 3 bases and J by 0 bases; unmatched bases: 3. This CDR3 comprises 16 residues. Germline CDR1 LNHDA, CDR2 SQIVND (reference sequence). CDR3: CASSMDRGFSGNTIYF. CDR3 bases: TGTGCCAGTAGTATGGACAGGGGATTCTCTGGAAACACCATATATTTT.

The V and J genes are TRBV14 and TRBJ2-5; TRBD2 is a possible D gene (6 bases). This CDR3 contains 16 residues. Germline lookup yields CDR1 SGHDN and CDR2 FVKESK. V was pared by 3 bases and J by 5 bases, with 19 bases between. The CDR3 loop is CASSQGGGGLGETQYF. CDR3 DNA: TGTGCCAGCAGCCAGGGAGGAGGCGGGCTGGGGGAGACCCAGTACTTC.

V usage is TRBV19 and J usage is TRBJ2-1; D possibly corresponds to TRBD1 (5 bases). The CDR3 is made up of 18 amino acids. The V gene's germline CDR1 is LNHDA and CDR2 SQIVND (reference sequence). Trimming pared 1 base from V and 8 bases from J, leaving 24 bases between. The CDR3: CASSIALRTSATRDEQFF. CDR3 nucleotide sequence: TGTGCCAGTAGTATAGCTTTGCGGACATCGGCCACACGGGATGAGCAGTTCTTC.

This sequence joins TRBV29-1 and TRBJ2-1, with 9 bases identical to TRBD1. V dropped 6 bases and J dropped 10; count of bases not matched to a gene: 10. CDR1 and CDR2 from the germline V gene are SQVTM and ANQGSEA. The CDR3 contains 13 residues. The CDR3: CSVLRDRVKEQFF. The CDR3 nucleotides read TGCAGCGTACTCCGGGACAGGGTAAAGGAGCAGTTCTTC.

This chain uses TRBV4-1 with TRBJ1-5; a possible D gene is TRBD1 (5 bases). In germline, CDR1 is MGHRA, CDR2 YSYEKL. V lost 0 bases, J lost 1 base, and 13 bases lay in between. The CDR3 is 17 residues long. This CDR3 reads CASSQEGEGESNQPQHF. The CDR3 DNA is TGCGCCAGCAGCCAAGAAGGGGAGGGAGAGAGCAATCAGCCCCAGCATTTT.

The genes are TRBV6-5 and TRBJ1-5; D call uncertain. Germline values: CDR1 MNHEY, CDR2 SVGAGI. Trimming removed 2 bases from V and 4 bases from J, with 9 bases in between. The CDR3 spans 14 residues. The CDR3 DNA is TGTGCCAGCAGTTACGTGGGAGGGAATCAGCCCCAGCATTTT. It encodes CASSYVGGNQPQHF.

The chain links TRBV2 to TRBJ1-6, with D uncertain. V lost 5 bases to trimming and J lost 7 bases, with 15 bases between them. The germline CDR1 and CDR2 sequences are SNHLY and FYNNEI. CDR3 length: 15 amino acids. CDR3 coding DNA: TGTGCCAGCAGTCCTGGGAGACCGACAAATTCACCCCTCCACTTT. Amino acids: CASSPGRPTNSPLHF. The whole variable domain, filled in from reference TRBV2 and TRBJ1-6, reads EPEVTQTPSHQVTQMGQEVILRCVPISNHLYFYWYRQILGQKVEFLVSFYNNEISEKSEIFDDQFSVERPDGSNFTLKIRSTKLEDSAMYFCASSPGRPTNSPLHFGNGTRLTVT.